The TCR beta chain under discussion was sequenced for a study of T cells in Graves' hyperthyroidism and ophthalmopathy. It was RNA transcripts that yielded the amplified TCR beta CDR3 regions. First-round RT-PCR of the TCR CDR3 relied on the HTBI primer set. TCRdb called the multiplex PCR reads again in MiXCR, with one record for every CDR3 protein. In the table there are some 300,000 distinct CDR3 sequences, about an eighth of which are singletons. The table lists this clonotype with many counts. The V end lost 4 bases, the J end lost 5 bases, and 28 bases lay between the germline ends. CDR3 length equals 18 residues. CDR1 DFQATT and CDR2 SNEGSKA come from the germline V gene (reference sequence).

The sequence derives from a woman in her 30s with Graves' hyperthyroidism that later progressed to Graves' ophthalmopathy. Specimen: blood. The rearrangement uses TRBV20-1 and TRBJ2-3, with D perhaps matching TRBD2 (6 bases). In nucleotides, the CDR3 is TGCAGTGCTATATACACTGACGGGAGTGACGTTTTCGGAGATACGCAGTATTTT. Translating gives CSAIYTDGSDVFGDTQYF.